Listed here are 8 T cell receptor beta chains from one sample, sequenced in a study of T-cell reconstitution after alpha-beta-depleted transplantation in children. During its preparation, the TCRbeta library received unique molecular identifiers. TCRdb fed the PCR reads into MiXCR, producing one record per CDR3 protein. The data contain 450,000 to 500,000 distinct CDR3 sequences, around 12% of them singletons. The sample here was PBMCs from the stem cell graft donor, taken from the stem cell graft. The receptor source for this set is a human donor who donated a stem cell graft to a child with combined immunodeficiency.

This chain links TRBV6-1 with TRBJ2-7; D is possibly TRBD1 (6 bases). Trimming removed 6 bases at V and 1 base at J, with 19 bases between. This CDR3 has 16 amino acids. The germline gives CDR1 MNHNS, CDR2 SASEGT. For the CDR3, the DNA is TGTGCCAGCAGCTCGAATGGACAGAGGGGGTCCTACGAGCAGTACTTC. It is translated as CASSSNGQRGSYEQYF.

This clonotype was seen repeatedly, ten times or more. The genes are TRBV27 and TRBJ1-1; D possibly corresponds to TRBD1 (6 bases). CDR3 length: 14 residues. Germline CDR1 is MNHEY and CDR2 is SMNVEV (reference sequence). V lost 6 bases and J 3 bases, leaving 14 bases between the germline ends. Written as DNA, the CDR3 is TGTGCCAGCAGATGGACAGCCGGCTACACTGAAGCTTTCTTT. Translated, it gives CASRWTAGYTEAFF.

This clonotype was found a few times. V usage is TRBV24-1 and J usage is TRBJ2-1; TRBD1 matches 7 bases. The CDR3 loop spans 16 amino acids. Germline assignment: CDR1 KGHDR and CDR2 SFDVKD. The V segment lost 1 base and the J segment 6 bases; nucleotides outside the gene matches: 8. The CDR3 region has the DNA TGTGCCACCAGTGATTTAGGTAGGGGGCAGATCAATGAGCAGTTCTTC. This encodes CATSDLGRGQINEQFF.

The rearrangement links TRBV30 to TRBJ1-2; no reliable D call. Deletions cut 4 bases from V and 4 bases from J, with 7 bases between. Germline V lookup: CDR1 GTSNPN, CDR2 SVGIG (reference sequence). The CDR3 is made up of 11 amino acids. The CDR3 sequence: CAWIWVYGYTF. The CDR3 nucleotides are TGTGCCTGGATTTGGGTCTATGGCTACACCTTC.

This clonotype was observed a handful of times. This sequence joins TRBV6-5 and TRBJ2-1, with 16 bases fitting TRBD2. The V gene's germline CDR1 is MNHEY and CDR2 SVGAGI. The trim removed 2 bases at V and 2 bases at J, leaving 6 bases unmatched. CDR3 length: 19 amino acids. CDR3: CASSYVGTSGRAPYNEQFF. Here the CDR3 DNA reads TGTGCCAGCAGTTACGTCGGGACTAGCGGGAGGGCCCCCTACAATGAGCAGTTCTTC.

This clonotype was counted between two and nine times. The chain employs TRBV27 and TRBJ1-1; D call uncertain. The germline V gene has CDR1 MNHEY and CDR2 SMNVEV (reference sequence). The CDR3 runs to 14 residues. Trimming removed 5 bases at V and 7 bases at J, with 17 bases between. This CDR3 is CASSNGGSVGEAFF. DNA of the CDR3: TGTGCCAGCAGTAACGGCGGGAGCGTCGGTGAAGCTTTCTTT.

The genes are TRBV5-1 and TRBJ1-1; D gene unclear. V shed 7 bases and J shed 1 base, with 14 bases lying between them. Germline values: CDR1 SGHRS, CDR2 YFSETQ. The CDR3 spans 14 residues. The CDR3 loop reads CASSQVGGNTEAFF. CDR3 DNA: TGCGCCAGCTCCCAGGTGGGCGGGAACACTGAAGCTTTCTTT.

V and J are TRBV7-9 and TRBJ2-3; 8 bases match TRBD1. Unmatched junction bases numbered 8, after V lost 0 bases and J lost 3 bases. Germline-derived CDR1 and CDR2 are SEHNR and FQNEAQ (reference sequence). The CDR3 covers 17 residues. The CDR3 spells CASSLARTGYLTDTQYF. The CDR3 bases are TGTGCCAGCAGCTTAGCGCGGACAGGGTACTTGACAGATACGCAGTATTTT. Full variable domain (missing parts from reference TRBV7-9 and TRBJ2-3): DTGVSQNPRHKITKRGQNVTFRCDPISEHNRLYWYRQTLGQGPEFLTYFQNEAQLEKSRLLSDRFSAERPKGSFSTLEIQRTEQGDSAMYLCASSLARTGYLTDTQYFGPGTRLTVL.